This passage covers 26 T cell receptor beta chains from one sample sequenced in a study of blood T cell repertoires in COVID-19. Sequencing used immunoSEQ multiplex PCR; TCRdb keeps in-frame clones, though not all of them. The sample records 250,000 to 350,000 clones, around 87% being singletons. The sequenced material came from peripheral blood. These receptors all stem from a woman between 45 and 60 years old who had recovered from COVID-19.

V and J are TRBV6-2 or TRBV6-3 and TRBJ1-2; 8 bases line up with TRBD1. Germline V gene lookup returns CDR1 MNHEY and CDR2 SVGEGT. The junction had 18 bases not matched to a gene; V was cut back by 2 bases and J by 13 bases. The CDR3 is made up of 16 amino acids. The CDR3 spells CASSYPAGTGDLTFTF. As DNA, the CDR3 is TGTGCCAGCAGTTACCCCGCCGGGACAGGCGATCTAACTTTCACCTTC.

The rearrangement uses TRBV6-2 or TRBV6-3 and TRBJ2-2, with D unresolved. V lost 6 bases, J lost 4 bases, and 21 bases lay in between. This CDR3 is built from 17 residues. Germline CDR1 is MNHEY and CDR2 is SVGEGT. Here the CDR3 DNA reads TGTGCCAGCAGCCCTTTGGGCGTCCTTCAACGCACCGGGGAGCTGTTTTTT. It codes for CASSPLGVLQRTGELFF.

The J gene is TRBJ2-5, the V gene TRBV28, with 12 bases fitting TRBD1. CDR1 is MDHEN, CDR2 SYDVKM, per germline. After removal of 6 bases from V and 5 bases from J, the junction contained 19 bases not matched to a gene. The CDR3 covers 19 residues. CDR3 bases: TGTGCCAGCAGCCCAAACTCGCTAGGGGACAGGGGGCTTTCCGAGACCCAGTACTTC. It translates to CASSPNSLGDRGLSETQYF.

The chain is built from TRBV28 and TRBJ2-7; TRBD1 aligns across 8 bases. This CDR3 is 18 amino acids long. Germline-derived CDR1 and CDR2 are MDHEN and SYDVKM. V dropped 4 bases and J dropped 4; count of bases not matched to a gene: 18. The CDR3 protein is CASSSHSLDRGSPYEQYF. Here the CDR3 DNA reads TGTGCCAGCAGTTCCCACAGCTTAGACAGGGGCTCCCCGTACGAGCAGTACTTC.

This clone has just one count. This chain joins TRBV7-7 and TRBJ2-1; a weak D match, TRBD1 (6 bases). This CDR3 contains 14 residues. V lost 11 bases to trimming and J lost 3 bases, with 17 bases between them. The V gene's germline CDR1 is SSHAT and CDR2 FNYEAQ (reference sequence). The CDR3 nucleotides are TGTGCCCGTTGGGGGCTAGACGACTACAATGAGCAGTTCTTC. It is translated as CARWGLDDYNEQFF.

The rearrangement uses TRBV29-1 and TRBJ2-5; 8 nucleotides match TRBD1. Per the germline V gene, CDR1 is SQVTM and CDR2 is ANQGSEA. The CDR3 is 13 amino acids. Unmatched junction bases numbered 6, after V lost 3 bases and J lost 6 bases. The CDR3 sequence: CSVDRQGAKTQYF. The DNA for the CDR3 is TGCAGCGTTGATCGGCAGGGGGCGAAGACCCAGTACTTC.

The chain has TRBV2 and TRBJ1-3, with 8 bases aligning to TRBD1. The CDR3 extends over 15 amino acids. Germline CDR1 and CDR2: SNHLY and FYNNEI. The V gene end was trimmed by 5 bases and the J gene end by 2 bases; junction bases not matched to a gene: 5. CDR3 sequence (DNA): TGTGCCAGCAGTCCCCAGGGGGCGGCTGGAAACACCATATATTTT. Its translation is CASSPQGAAGNTIYF.

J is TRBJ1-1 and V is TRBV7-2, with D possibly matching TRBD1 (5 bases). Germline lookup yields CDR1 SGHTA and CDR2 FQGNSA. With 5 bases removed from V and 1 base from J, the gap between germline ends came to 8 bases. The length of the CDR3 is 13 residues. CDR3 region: CASSLGQNTEAFF. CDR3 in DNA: TGTGCCAGCAGCCTCGGACAGAACACTGAAGCTTTCTTT.

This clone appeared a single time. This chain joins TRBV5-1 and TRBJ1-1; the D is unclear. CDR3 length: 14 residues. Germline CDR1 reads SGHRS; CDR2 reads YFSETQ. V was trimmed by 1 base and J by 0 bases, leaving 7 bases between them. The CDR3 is CASSLRVMNTEAFF. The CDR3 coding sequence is TGCGCCAGCAGCTTGCGGGTTATGAACACTGAAGCTTTCTTT. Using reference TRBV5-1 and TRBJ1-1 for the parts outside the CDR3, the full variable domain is KAGVTQTPRYLIKTRGQQVTLSCSPISGHRSVSWYQQTPGQGLQFLFEYFSETQRNKGNFPGRFSGRQFSNSRSEMNVSTLELGDSALYLCASSLRVMNTEAFFGQGTRLTVV.

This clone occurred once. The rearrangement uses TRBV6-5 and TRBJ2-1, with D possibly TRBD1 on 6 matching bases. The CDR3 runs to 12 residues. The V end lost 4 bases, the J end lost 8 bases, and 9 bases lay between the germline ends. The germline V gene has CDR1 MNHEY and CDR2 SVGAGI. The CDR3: CASSSYRDEQFF. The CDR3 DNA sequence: TGTGCCAGCAGTTCATACAGGGATGAGCAGTTCTTC.

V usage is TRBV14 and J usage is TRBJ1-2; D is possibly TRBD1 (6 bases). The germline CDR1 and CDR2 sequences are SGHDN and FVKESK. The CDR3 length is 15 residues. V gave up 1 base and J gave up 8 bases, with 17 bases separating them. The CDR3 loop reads CASSQVKTGIQGYTF. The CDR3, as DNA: TGTGCCAGCAGCCAAGTTAAGACAGGTATTCAGGGCTACACCTTC.

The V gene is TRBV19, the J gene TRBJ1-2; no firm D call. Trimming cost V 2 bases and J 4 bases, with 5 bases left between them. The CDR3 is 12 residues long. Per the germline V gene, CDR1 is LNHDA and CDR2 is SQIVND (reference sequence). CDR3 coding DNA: TGTGCCAGTAGTATACCCAGCTATGGCTACACCTTC. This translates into CASSIPSYGYTF. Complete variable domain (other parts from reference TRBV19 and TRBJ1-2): DGGITQSPKYLFRKEGQNVTLSCEQNLNHDAMYWYRQDPGQGLRLIYYSQIVNDFQKGDIAEGYSVSREKKESFPLTVTSAQKNPTAFYLCASSIPSYGYTFGSGTRLTVV.

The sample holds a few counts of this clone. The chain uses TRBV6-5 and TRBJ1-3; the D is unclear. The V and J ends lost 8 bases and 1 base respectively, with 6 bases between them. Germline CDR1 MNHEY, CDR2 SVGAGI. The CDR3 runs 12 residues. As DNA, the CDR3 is TGTGCCAGCTGGAGATCTGGAAACACCATATATTTT. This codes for CASWRSGNTIYF.

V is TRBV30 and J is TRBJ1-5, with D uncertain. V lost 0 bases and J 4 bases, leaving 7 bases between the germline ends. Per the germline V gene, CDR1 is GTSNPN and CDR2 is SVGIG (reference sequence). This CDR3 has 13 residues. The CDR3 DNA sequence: TGTGCCTGGAGTGTAGAACAAAATCAGCCCCAGCATTTT. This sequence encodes CAWSVEQNQPQHF. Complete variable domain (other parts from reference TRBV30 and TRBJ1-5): SQTIHQWPATLVQPVGSPLSLECTVEGTSNPNLYWYRQAAGRGLQLLFYSVGIGQISSEVPQNLSASRPQDRQFILSSKKLLLSDSGFYLCAWSVEQNQPQHFGDGTRLSIL.

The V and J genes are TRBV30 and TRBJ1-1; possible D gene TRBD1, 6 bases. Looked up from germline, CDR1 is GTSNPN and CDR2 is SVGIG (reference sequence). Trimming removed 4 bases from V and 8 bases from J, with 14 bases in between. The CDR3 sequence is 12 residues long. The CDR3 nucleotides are TGTGCCTGGACTGGGGGCGGGTCCGAAGCTTTCTTT. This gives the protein CAWTGGGSEAFF.

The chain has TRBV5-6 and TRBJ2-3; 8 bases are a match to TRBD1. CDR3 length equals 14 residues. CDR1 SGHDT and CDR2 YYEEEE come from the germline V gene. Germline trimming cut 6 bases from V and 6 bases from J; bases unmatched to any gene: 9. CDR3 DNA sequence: TGTGCCAGCAAACCCCAGGGGGCGGAGGATACGCAGTATTTT. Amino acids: CASKPQGAEDTQYF.

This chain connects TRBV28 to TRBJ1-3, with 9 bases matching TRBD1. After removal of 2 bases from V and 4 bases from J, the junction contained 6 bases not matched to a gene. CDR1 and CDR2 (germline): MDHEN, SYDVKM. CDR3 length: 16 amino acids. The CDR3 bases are TGTGCCAGCAGTTTAGACGCCGGGACAGGGGGAAACACCATATATTTT. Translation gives CASSLDAGTGGNTIYF.

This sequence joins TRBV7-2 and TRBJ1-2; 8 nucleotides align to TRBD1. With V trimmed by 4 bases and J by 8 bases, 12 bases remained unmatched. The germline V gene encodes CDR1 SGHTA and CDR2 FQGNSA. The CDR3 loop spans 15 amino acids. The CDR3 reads CASSSGTGTVEGYTF. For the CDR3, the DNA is TGTGCCAGCAGCTCCGGGACAGGAACGGTAGAAGGCTACACCTTC.

CDR3 DNA sequence: TGTGCCAGCAGAACGGGACAGGGAACCTACGAGCAGTACTTC. Translating it yields CASRTGQGTYEQYF. The chain recombines TRBV6-5 with TRBJ2-7; 9 bases agree with TRBD1. Per germline, CDR1 MNHEY and CDR2 SVGAGI. Trimming at V came to 6 bases and at J to 2 bases, leaving 5 bases not matched to a gene. The CDR3 is 14 residues long.

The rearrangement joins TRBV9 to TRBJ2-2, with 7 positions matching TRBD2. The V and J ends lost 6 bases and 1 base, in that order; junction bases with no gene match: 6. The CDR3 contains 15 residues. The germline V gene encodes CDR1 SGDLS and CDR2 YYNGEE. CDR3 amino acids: CASTQVAGNTGELFF. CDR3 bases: TGTGCCAGCACGCAGGTAGCGGGGAACACCGGGGAGCTGTTTTTT.

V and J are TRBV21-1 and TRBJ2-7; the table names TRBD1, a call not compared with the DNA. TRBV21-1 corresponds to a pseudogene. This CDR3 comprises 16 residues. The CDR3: CASSKEGYQGTNEQYF. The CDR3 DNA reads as TGTGCCAGCAGCAAAGAAGGGTACCAGGGTACCAACGAGCAGTACTTC.

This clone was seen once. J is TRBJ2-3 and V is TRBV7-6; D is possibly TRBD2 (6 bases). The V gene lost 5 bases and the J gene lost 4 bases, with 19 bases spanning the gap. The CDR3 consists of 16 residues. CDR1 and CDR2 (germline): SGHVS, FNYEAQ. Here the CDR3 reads CASSALTSITSDTQYF. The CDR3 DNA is TGTGCCAGCAGCGCCCTTACTAGCATCACCTCAGATACGCAGTATTTT.

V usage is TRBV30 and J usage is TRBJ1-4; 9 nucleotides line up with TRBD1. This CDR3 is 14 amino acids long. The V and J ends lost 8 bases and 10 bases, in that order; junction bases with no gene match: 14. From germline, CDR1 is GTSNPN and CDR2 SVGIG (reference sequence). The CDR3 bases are TGTGCCGTACGGGACAGGGAGCCGGTGGGAAAACTGTTTTTT. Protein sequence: CAVRDREPVGKLFF.

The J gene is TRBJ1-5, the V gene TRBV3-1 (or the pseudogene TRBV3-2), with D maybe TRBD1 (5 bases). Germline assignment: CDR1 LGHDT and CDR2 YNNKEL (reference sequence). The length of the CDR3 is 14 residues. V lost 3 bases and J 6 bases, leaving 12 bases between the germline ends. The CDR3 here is CASSHDSAIQPQHF. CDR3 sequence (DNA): TGTGCCAGCAGCCATGACAGTGCTATTCAGCCCCAGCATTTT.

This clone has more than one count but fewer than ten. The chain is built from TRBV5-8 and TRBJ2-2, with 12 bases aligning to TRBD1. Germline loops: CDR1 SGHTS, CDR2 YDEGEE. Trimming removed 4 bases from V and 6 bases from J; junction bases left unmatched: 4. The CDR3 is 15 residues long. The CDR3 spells CASSAGQGAAGELFF. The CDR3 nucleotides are TGTGCCAGCAGCGCGGGACAGGGGGCGGCCGGGGAGCTGTTTTTT.

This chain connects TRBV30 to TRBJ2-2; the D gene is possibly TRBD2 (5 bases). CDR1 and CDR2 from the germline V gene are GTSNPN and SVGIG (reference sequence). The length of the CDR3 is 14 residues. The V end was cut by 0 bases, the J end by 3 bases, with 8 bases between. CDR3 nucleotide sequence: TGTGCCTGGAGTGTACACGGGGACACCGGGGAGCTGTTTTTT. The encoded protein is CAWSVHGDTGELFF.